The 21 T cell receptor beta chains below all came from one sample that was sequenced in a study of T-cell reconstitution after alpha-beta-depleted transplantation in children. Preparation of the TCRbeta library used unique molecular identifiers. TCRdb ran MiXCR on the PCR reads and lists one entry per CDR3 protein. The table records some 280,000 distinct CDR3 sequences, roughly 9.5% of them present only once. This specimen consisted of PBMCs from the stem cell graft donor, obtained from the stem cell graft. The receptors here all came from a human donor who donated a stem cell graft to a child with SCID.

The table lists this clonotype with a few counts. The chain links TRBV2 to TRBJ1-5; possible D gene TRBD1, 6 bases. Looked up from germline, CDR1 is SNHLY and CDR2 is FYNNEI. The V end was cut by 6 bases, the J end by 0 bases, with 6 bases between. CDR3 length: 13 residues. CDR3 nucleotide sequence: TGTGCCAGCAGGGACAGTAGCAATCAGCCCCAGCATTTT. Amino acids: CASRDSSNQPQHF.

The table lists this clonotype with a few counts. V and J are TRBV24-1 and TRBJ2-3; the match to TRBD1 covers 10 bases. Germline trimming cut 3 bases from V and 8 bases from J; bases unmatched to any gene: 4. The CDR3 spans 14 residues. Germline loops: CDR1 KGHDR, CDR2 SFDVKD. The CDR3 protein is CATSDRTGGTTQYF. CDR3 DNA sequence: TGTGCCACCAGTGATCGGACAGGGGGAACTACGCAGTATTTT.

This sequence joins TRBV7-2 and TRBJ1-6, with 9 bases matching TRBD1. V gave up 5 bases and J gave up 9 bases; unmatched junction bases: 8. CDR1 SGHTA and CDR2 FQGNSA come from the germline V gene. The CDR3 covers 15 residues. For the CDR3, the DNA is TGTGCCAGCAGCGTACGGGACAGGGAGTCTTCACCCCTCCACTTT. Its translation is CASSVRDRESSPLHF.

The chain has TRBV14 and TRBJ2-1; D possibly uses TRBD1 or TRBD2 (5 bases each). Germline assignment: CDR1 SGHDN and CDR2 FVKESK. Trimming removed 2 bases at V and 13 bases at J, with 12 bases between. The CDR3 extends over 12 amino acids. The CDR3: CASSQSTGTQFF. CDR3 DNA: TGTGCCAGCAGCCAAAGCACCGGGACCCAGTTCTTC.

The gene calls are TRBV4-2 and TRBJ2-5, with 13 bases that match TRBD2. Germline CDR1 is LGHNA and CDR2 is YNFKEQ. The CDR3 is 18 residues long. V lost 3 bases to trimming and J lost 4 bases; unmatched junction nucleotides: 11. CDR3 coding DNA: TGTGCCAGCAGCCAGGAAACTAGCGGGGGGGCCTACACAGAGACCCAGTACTTC. This encodes CASSQETSGGAYTETQYF.

The gene calls are TRBV3-1 and TRBJ2-3; D gene ambiguous. Germline V gene sequence: CDR1 LGHDT, CDR2 YNNKEL (reference sequence). The CDR3 length is 20 residues. Deletions cut 0 bases from V and 0 bases from J, with 22 bases between. CDR3 sequence (DNA): TGTGCCAGCAGCCAAGAATCCCTCCGGCCCTCCGTACTTAGCACAGATACGCAGTATTTT. This gives the protein CASSQESLRPSVLSTDTQYF.

The chain recombines TRBV2 with TRBJ2-7, with D possibly being TRBD1 (5 bases). CDR3 length: 15 residues. V lost 7 bases and J lost 6, with 22 bases in between. Germline assignment: CDR1 SNHLY and CDR2 FYNNEI. The CDR3 spells CASTDRGRASSEQYF. The CDR3 region has the DNA TGTGCCAGCACCGATCGAGGCAGGGCGTCTAGCGAGCAGTACTTC.

The sample holds a few counts of this clonotype. The chain joins TRBV5-1 to TRBJ2-7; D remains unclear. Deletions cut 1 base from V and 3 bases from J, with 5 bases between. CDR3 length equals 12 residues. Per the germline V gene, CDR1 is SGHRS and CDR2 is YFSETQ. The CDR3 region is CASSLRNYEQYF. The CDR3 nucleotides read TGCGCCAGCAGCTTGAGGAACTACGAGCAGTACTTC.

About this clonotype: This may arise from a read error, as a much more abundant clone is one base away. The conserved final phenylalanine or tryptophan is absent from the CDR3, which likely points to a read error. This chain uses TRBV3-1 with TRBJ2-1; tentatively, D is TRBD2 (7 bases). The CDR3 spans 15 residues. V was cut by 6 bases and J by 8 bases, with 20 bases left in between. In germline, CDR1 is LGHDT, CDR2 YNNKEL (reference sequence). The CDR3 sequence: CASSGGGLFLDEQFS. CDR3 nucleotide sequence: TGTGCCAGCAGTGGGGGGGGGCTCTTCCTGGATGAGCAGTTCTCC.

This clonotype has more than one count but fewer than ten. The gene calls are TRBV6-5 and TRBJ1-1, with D uncertain. The CDR3 length is 15 residues. The germline V gene has CDR1 MNHEY and CDR2 SVGAGI. Trimming stripped 2 bases from V and 0 bases from J, with 10 bases between. CDR3 sequence: CASSYQGLMNTEAFF. The CDR3 DNA sequence: TGTGCCAGCAGTTACCAAGGTCTGATGAACACTGAAGCTTTCTTT.

This chain uses TRBV12-3 or TRBV12-4 with TRBJ2-7; 10 positions agree with TRBD1. The CDR3 totals 16 residues. V shed 4 bases and J 3 bases; nucleotides not matched to a gene: 9. The CDR3 region has the DNA TGTGCCAGCAGTTATGGTTTGGGACAGGGGCGCTACGAGCAGTACTTC. Its protein is CASSYGLGQGRYEQYF.

This clonotype came up a few times. V gene TRBV9 combines with J gene TRBJ2-3; possible D gene TRBD2, 7 bases. Trimming stripped 0 bases from V and 3 bases from J, with 14 bases between. Germline V gene data show CDR1 as SGDLS and CDR2 as YYNGEE. The length of the CDR3 is 16 residues. CDR3 residues: CASSVAAGAQTDTQYF. The CDR3 DNA follows: TGTGCCAGCAGCGTAGCGGCGGGGGCCCAGACAGATACGCAGTATTTT.

Of note for this clonotype: Compared with germline, one end of the junction differs, possibly owing to a read error. V is TRBV7-2 and J is TRBJ2-3; 9 nucleotides agree with TRBD2. Germline V gene sequence: CDR1 SGHTA, CDR2 FQGNSA. The CDR3 covers 17 residues. The CDR3 nucleotides are TGTGCCAGCAGCTTAATAGGTTTGCGGGGGGGCACCGATACGCAGTATTTT. It specifies CASSLIGLRGGTDTQYF.

This clonotype was found a few times. This chain links TRBV6-1 with TRBJ2-3, with TRBD2 as a possible D gene (5 bases). In germline, CDR1 is MNHNS, CDR2 SASEGT. CDR3 length: 15 residues. Trimming pared 8 bases from V and 4 bases from J, leaving 19 bases between. The CDR3 sequence is CASQKRTAGPDTQYF. Here the CDR3 DNA reads TGTGCCAGCCAAAAGAGGACCGCGGGCCCAGATACGCAGTATTTT.

CDR3 nucleotide sequence: TGCAGTGCCACCGGGACAGGGGTTACTGAAGCTTTCTTT. This codes for CSATGTGVTEAFF. This chain connects TRBV20-1 to TRBJ1-1, with TRBD1 matching over 10 bases. This CDR3 has 13 amino acids. The V gene's germline CDR1 is DFQATT and CDR2 SNEGSKA (reference sequence). Trimming removed 6 bases from V and 5 bases from J; junction bases left unmatched: 6.

A few counts support this clonotype. The chain links TRBV5-1 to TRBJ2-3; D is possibly TRBD2 (5 bases). CDR1 and CDR2 (germline): SGHRS, YFSETQ. Trimming removed 3 bases from V and 1 base from J, with 12 bases in between. This CDR3 spans 15 amino acids. The CDR3 protein is CASSSRAGGTDTQYF. CDR3 in DNA: TGCGCCAGCAGCTCGCGGGCCGGTGGCACAGATACGCAGTATTTT. The variable domain in full, with the rest retrieved from reference TRBV5-1 and TRBJ2-3, is KAGVTQTPRYLIKTRGQQVTLSCSPISGHRSVSWYQQTPGQGLQFLFEYFSETQRNKGNFPGRFSGRQFSNSRSEMNVSTLELGDSALYLCASSSRAGGTDTQYFGPGTRLTVL.

This clonotype was seen at least ten times. The chain carries TRBV5-1 and TRBJ2-3; D is unclear. This CDR3 has 15 amino acids. The germline V and J ends were trimmed by 0 bases and 2 bases, with 10 bases remaining between them. Germline V gene lookup returns CDR1 SGHRS and CDR2 YFSETQ. The CDR3 nucleotides are TGCGCCAGCAGCTTGGATGGGGTCCCCACAGATACGCAGTATTTT. As protein: CASSLDGVPTDTQYF.

This clonotype was picked up a small number of times. The chain uses TRBV20-1 and TRBJ1-6, with TRBD1 as a possible D gene (6 bases). CDR1 is DFQATT and CDR2 is SNEGSKA in the germline V gene (reference sequence). Trimming took off 3 bases at V and 8 bases at J, with 11 bases between the two ends. The CDR3 loop spans 13 amino acids. This chain's CDR3 is CSARLGGDSPLHF. The CDR3 DNA reads TGCAGTGCTAGGTTAGGGGGGGATTCACCCCTCCACTTT.

This clonotype was found many times. V gene TRBV7-6 combines with J gene TRBJ2-7; tentatively, D is TRBD1 or TRBD2 (6 bases each). CDR1 and CDR2 (germline): SGHVS, FNYEAQ. V lost 4 bases and J 6 bases, leaving 13 bases between the germline ends. The CDR3 covers 13 residues. CDR3 nucleotide sequence: TGTGCCAGCAGCTCCTACGGGGGCTCCGAGCAGTACTTC. It yields the protein CASSSYGGSEQYF.

This clonotype was recorded at least ten times. This rearrangement joins TRBV5-1 to TRBJ2-1; D is possibly TRBD1 or TRBD2 (6 bases each). There are 14 residues in the CDR3. The germline CDR1 and CDR2 sequences are SGHRS and YFSETQ. Trimming took 3 bases from V and 7 from J, leaving 14 bases between them. Here the CDR3 DNA reads TGCGCCAGCAGCTACAGGGACTGGGGGAATGAGCAGTTCTTC. It translates to CASSYRDWGNEQFF.

The chain employs TRBV10-3 and TRBJ2-1; 7 nucleotides agree with TRBD2. Germline V gene sequence: CDR1 ENHRY, CDR2 SYGVKD. The J segment lost 2 bases and the V segment lost 6 bases, leaving 7 bases of the junction unmatched. The CDR3 loop spans 15 amino acids. CDR3 DNA: TGTGCCATCAGAACCGGGACTACGACCTACAATGAGCAGTTCTTC. As protein: CAIRTGTTTYNEQFF.